One sample yielded the 20 T cell receptor beta chains listed below, sequenced in a study of T cells after yellow fever vaccination. TCRdb re-analysed the 5' RACE reads in MiXCR, keeping a single row per CDR3 protein. This table holds about 240,000 distinct CDR3 sequences, more than 3.5% found once. The material sequenced was PBMCs, taken 15 days after the yellow fever booster vaccination. The receptors come from a man aged 18 to 35 who received the YFV17D yellow fever vaccine.

This clonotype was observed many times. This chain joins TRBV5-6 and TRBJ2-7, with TRBD2 matching over 10 bases. The CDR3 is 15 residues long. Germline CDR1 is SGHDT and CDR2 is YYEEEE. J gave up 2 bases and V 3 bases, and 5 bases lay outside the gene matches. The CDR3 DNA sequence: TGTGCCAGCAGCTCGCTAGCGGGGGTCGCCTACGAGCAGTACGTC. It yields the protein CASSSLAGVAYEQYV.

This clonotype was counted a few times. The rearrangement links TRBV27 to TRBJ1-5; 10 bases are shared with TRBD1. Germline V gives CDR1 MNHEY, CDR2 SMNVEV (reference sequence). The CDR3 runs to 16 residues. The ends lost 8 bases at V and 7 bases at J; junction bases unmatched: 14. The CDR3: CASATGGQGIGQPQHF. In DNA, the CDR3 is TGTGCCAGCGCGACAGGGGGACAGGGGATTGGACAGCCCCAGCATTTT.

This clonotype was detected ten times or more. The CDR3 DNA reads TGTGCCAGCAGCTTCGGCCCTGGGGGCGAGCAGTACTTC. Its translation: CASSFGPGGEQYF. The chain carries TRBV7-3 and TRBJ2-7; tentatively, D is TRBD1 or TRBD2 (5 bases each). The V gene's germline CDR1 is SGHTA and CDR2 FQGTGA. The length of the CDR3 is 13 residues. Trimming stripped 3 bases from V and 6 bases from J, with 12 bases between.

This clonotype was recorded at least ten times. The chain couples TRBV20-1 to TRBJ1-5; D is unresolved. The CDR3 has 12 amino acids. The V end lost 5 bases, the J end lost 1 base, and 6 bases lay between the germline ends. Per germline, CDR1 DFQATT and CDR2 SNEGSKA (reference sequence). In DNA form, the CDR3 reads TGCAGTGCTGGGCAGAGCAATCAGCCCCAGCATTTT. Amino acids: CSAGQSNQPQHF.

This clonotype appeared many times. V usage is TRBV11-2 and J usage is TRBJ1-1; D uncertain. Looked up from germline, CDR1 is SGHAT and CDR2 is FQNNGV. V lost 2 bases and J 1 base, leaving 8 bases between the germline ends. The CDR3 runs to 14 residues. This CDR3 is CASSLLSENTEAFF. The CDR3 DNA reads TGTGCCAGCAGCTTACTGTCGGAGAACACTGAAGCTTTCTTT.

In its sample, this clonotype was seen many times. The chain couples TRBV10-3 to TRBJ2-5; possible D gene TRBD2, 5 bases. Germline V gene lookup returns CDR1 ENHRY and CDR2 SYGVKD. The CDR3 extends over 13 amino acids. Trimming cost V 2 bases and J 4 bases, with 8 bases left between them. CDR3 sequence (DNA): TGTGCCATCAGTGAGGTAGCGTCAGAGACCCAGTACTTC. Amino acid sequence: CAISEVASETQYF.

The sample holds many counts of this clonotype. The chain is built from TRBV30 and TRBJ2-5; D gene ambiguous. The CDR3 is 13 residues long. Germline V lookup: CDR1 GTSNPN, CDR2 SVGIG (reference sequence). The V and J ends lost 0 bases and 5 bases respectively, with 10 bases between them. The CDR3 loop reads CAWSVYLRETQYF. DNA of the CDR3: TGTGCCTGGAGTGTATACCTCCGGGAGACCCAGTACTTC.

This clonotype was found many times. This chain uses TRBV4-2 with TRBJ2-5; no clear D. Germline loops: CDR1 LGHNA, CDR2 YNFKEQ. Trimming pared 0 bases from V and 3 bases from J, leaving 5 bases between. The CDR3 has 13 amino acids. CDR3 loop: CASSQENEETQYF. CDR3 sequence (DNA): TGTGCCAGCAGCCAAGAGAACGAAGAGACCCAGTACTTC.

The rearrangement uses TRBV5-1 and TRBJ2-1; D remains ambiguous. Germline V lookup: CDR1 SGHRS, CDR2 YFSETQ. The CDR3 contains 15 residues. V gave up 0 bases and J gave up 0 bases, with 7 bases separating them. The CDR3: CASSLVEDSYNEQFF. CDR3 bases: TGCGCCAGCAGCTTGGTAGAGGACTCCTACAATGAGCAGTTCTTC.

This clonotype was recorded at least ten times. The chain uses TRBV10-3 and TRBJ2-1, with 12 nucleotides matching TRBD2. The CDR3 runs 15 residues. Germline CDR1 reads ENHRY; CDR2 reads SYGVKD. The ends lost 0 bases at V and 8 bases at J; junction bases unmatched: 2. The CDR3, as DNA: TGTGCCATCAGTGAGTCGTCTAGCGGGGGGGATGAGCAGTTCTTC. Translation gives CAISESSSGGDEQFF.

This clonotype has a count of ten or more. This chain links TRBV6-5 with TRBJ2-5; possible D gene TRBD1, 6 bases. CDR3 size: 15 residues. Trimming cost V 6 bases and J 2 bases, with 16 bases left between them. Germline CDR1 reads MNHEY; CDR2 reads SVGAGI. CDR3 region: CASSRDRDRQETQYF. DNA of the CDR3: TGTGCCAGCAGCCGAGATAGAGACAGGCAAGAGACCCAGTACTTC.

Many counts were recorded for this clonotype. The V gene is TRBV5-1, the J gene TRBJ1-2, with 7 bases identical to TRBD1. The CDR3 runs 15 residues. The trim removed 5 bases at V and 4 bases at J, leaving 11 bases unmatched. The V gene's germline CDR1 is SGHRS and CDR2 YFSETQ. The CDR3 spells CASRTRDSYVYGYTF. The CDR3 DNA reads TGCGCCAGCAGAACTCGGGACAGCTATGTCTATGGCTACACCTTC.

This clonotype was found many times. The chain is built from TRBV7-9 and TRBJ2-5; no firm D call. This CDR3 has 12 amino acids. Germline V gives CDR1 SEHNR, CDR2 FQNEAQ (reference sequence). V was clipped by 3 bases and J by 3 bases, with 5 bases between them. The CDR3 DNA follows: TGTGCCAGCAGCTTGTCGGAAGAGACCCAGTACTTC. It translates to CASSLSEETQYF.

The rearrangement joins TRBV5-1 to TRBJ1-2, with 8 bases that match TRBD1. This CDR3 contains 16 residues. CDR1 is SGHRS, CDR2 YFSETQ, per germline. V was clipped by 7 bases and J by 4 bases; unmatched bases: 15. CDR3 in amino acids: CASHPWGQESRYGYTF. CDR3 DNA sequence: TGCGCCAGCCATCCATGGGGACAGGAAAGCCGCTATGGCTACACCTTC.

Many counts were recorded for this clonotype. V usage is TRBV5-1 and J usage is TRBJ2-7; unclear D gene. CDR1 is SGHRS, CDR2 YFSETQ, per germline. The CDR3 consists of 15 residues. Trimming removed 4 bases at V and 6 bases at J, with 20 bases between. For the CDR3, the DNA is TGCGCCAGCAGCCCCCACCCTAGGAATATCGGCGAGCAGTACGTC. Protein: CASSPHPRNIGEQYV.

There are many counts of this clonotype. The chain employs TRBV28 and TRBJ1-6; no firm D call. CDR1 is MDHEN and CDR2 is SYDVKM in the germline V gene. The V end lost 1 base, the J end lost 0 bases, and 13 bases lay between the germline ends. This CDR3 spans 18 amino acids. DNA for the CDR3: TGTGCCAGCAGTTTATCCCGGTTTCTGAGCTCCTATAATTCACCCCTCCACTTT. It translates to CASSLSRFLSSYNSPLHF.

Many counts were recorded for this clonotype. The chain joins TRBV4-3 to TRBJ2-5; a weak D match, TRBD2 (5 bases). The CDR3 is 16 residues long. Germline CDR1 is LGHNA and CDR2 is YSLEER. Trimming left V 0 bases short and J 7 bases short, with 18 bases between. CDR3 amino acids: CASSQDLDFRGGTQYF. The DNA for the CDR3 is TGCGCCAGCAGCCAAGATTTGGACTTCCGAGGTGGGACCCAGTACTTC.

This clonotype was counted many times. The gene calls are TRBV20-1 and TRBJ1-6; D is ambiguous. Between the trimmed V and J ends, which lost 0 bases and 0 bases, there was a span of 9 bases. The CDR3 is made up of 16 amino acids. Germline CDR1 reads DFQATT; CDR2 reads SNEGSKA (reference sequence). The CDR3 bases are TGCAGTGCTAGAGACCCGACTTCCTCCTATAATTCACCCCTCCACTTT. It yields the protein CSARDPTSSYNSPLHF.

This rearrangement joins TRBV7-2 to TRBJ1-2; D unresolved. The CDR3 is 17 residues long. Germline CDR1 and CDR2: SGHTA and FQGNSA. Trimming removed 3 bases at V and 4 bases at J, with 21 bases between. The CDR3 DNA is TGTGCCAGCAGCTTTCCCAGCGGCGGGCTGGGCTTCTATGGCTACACCTTC. This sequence encodes CASSFPSGGLGFYGYTF.

There are many counts of this clonotype. The chain combines TRBV24-1 with TRBJ2-6; 13 nucleotides agree with TRBD2. J gave up 0 bases and V 9 bases, and 4 bases lay outside the gene matches. The CDR3 contains 17 residues. Germline CDR1 is KGHDR and CDR2 is SFDVKD. This chain's CDR3 is CATGLAGDPSGANVLTF. CDR3 coding DNA: TGTGCCACCGGACTAGCGGGGGACCCCTCTGGGGCCAACGTCCTGACTTTC.